The 19 T cell receptor beta chains reported below all come from one sample, sequenced in a study of T cell changes during pregnancy in multiple sclerosis. TCRdb's table, derived via immunoSEQ multiplex PCR, lists solely in-frame clones and lacks some. The data contain 40,000 to 50,000 clones, 85% to 95% of them singletons. This sample comprised CD4+ T cells from peripheral blood mononuclear cells, obtained in the third trimester of pregnancy. All receptors come from a female donor with multiple sclerosis, enrolled in a pregnancy study.

The CDR3 nucleotides are TGTGCCATCAGTGACGGTCTCGCGAACACTGAAGCTTTCTTT. Translated: CAISDGLANTEAFF. The chain links TRBV10-3 to TRBJ1-1; D remains unclear. The CDR3 covers 14 residues. Trimming stripped 3 bases from V and 1 base from J, with 9 bases between. CDR1 is ENHRY and CDR2 is SYGVKD in the germline V gene.

V usage is TRBV27 and J usage is TRBJ2-1, with D perhaps matching TRBD2 (5 bases). CDR1 is MNHEY and CDR2 is SMNVEV in the germline V gene (reference sequence). V lost 6 bases, J lost 8 bases, and 17 bases lay in between. This CDR3 is 14 amino acids long. In nucleotides, the CDR3 is TGTGCCAGCAGATCGGGCCGACTACACTATGAGCAGTTCTTC. Its protein is CASRSGRLHYEQFF.

The chain couples TRBV15 to TRBJ2-2; 11 bases map to TRBD2. Germline V gene lookup returns CDR1 LNHNV and CDR2 YYDKDF (reference sequence). Trimming cost V 5 bases and J 4 bases; bases outside gene matches: 6. The CDR3 is 16 amino acids. CDR3 sequence reads: CATSPGTSGRTGELFF. The CDR3 coding sequence is TGTGCCACCAGCCCGGGGACTAGCGGACGCACCGGGGAGCTGTTTTTT. Together with reference TRBV15 and TRBJ2-2, the CDR3 gives the full variable domain: DAMVIQNPRYQVTQFGKPVTLSCSQTLNHNVMYWYQQKSSQAPKLLFHYYDKDFNNEADTPDNFQSRRPNTSFCFLDIRSPGLGDTAMYLCATSPGTSGRTGELFFGEGSRLTVL.

This chain links TRBV6-1 with TRBJ1-3; D is ambiguous. There are 15 residues in the CDR3. CDR1 and CDR2 (germline): MNHNS, SASEGT. V lost 1 base, J lost 0 bases, and 7 bases lay in between. The CDR3 here is CASSEDSISGNTIYF. The DNA of the CDR3 is TGTGCCAGCAGTGAAGACAGCATCTCTGGAAACACCATATATTTT.

V and J are TRBV2 and TRBJ1-5, with D hard to call. V lost 5 bases and J 6 bases, leaving 14 bases between the germline ends. The CDR3 runs 14 residues. Germline CDR1 is SNHLY and CDR2 is FYNNEI. This CDR3 is CASSQSLRGQPQHF. The CDR3 DNA is TGTGCCAGCAGTCAATCCCTTCGGGGTCAGCCCCAGCATTTT.

This clone has a single count. The chain carries TRBV27 and TRBJ2-1, with 8 bases lining up with TRBD2. This CDR3 is 14 amino acids long. CDR1 and CDR2 (germline): MNHEY, SMNVEV (reference sequence). V was pared by 5 bases and J by 2 bases, with 2 bases of the junction left unmatched. CDR3 sequence (DNA): TGTGCCAGCAGTCCGGGACTAGCCTACAATGAGCAGTTCTTC. Translation gives CASSPGLAYNEQFF.

The chain recombines TRBV27 with TRBJ2-3; D ambiguous. The ends were cut back, 0 bases at V and 1 base at J, with 11 bases in the middle. The CDR3 spans 16 residues. Germline V lookup: CDR1 MNHEY, CDR2 SMNVEV (reference sequence). In DNA, the CDR3 is TGTGCCAGCAGTTTATCTGTGGGCAGTGGCACAGATACGCAGTATTTT. Encoded protein: CASSLSVGSGTDTQYF.

V and J are TRBV4-3 and TRBJ1-1; unclear D gene. V lost 0 bases and J 8 bases, leaving 13 bases between the germline ends. Germline V gene data show CDR1 as LGHNA and CDR2 as YSLEER. CDR3 length: 14 residues. In nucleotides, the CDR3 is TGCGCCAGCAGCCAAGATCACGGGGTTTCCGAAGCTTTCTTT. Its translation: CASSQDHGVSEAFF.

The rearrangement uses TRBV18 and TRBJ1-1; D unresolved. CDR1 KGHSH and CDR2 LQKENI come from the germline V gene. Between the trimmed V and J ends, which lost 0 bases and 4 bases, there was a span of 6 bases. The CDR3 runs 13 residues. The CDR3 region is CASSPPGVTEAFF. The DNA for the CDR3 is TGTGCCAGCTCACCACCGGGAGTCACTGAAGCTTTCTTT.

This clone was found once. The rearrangement uses TRBV9 and TRBJ2-5; perhaps TRBD1 as D (5 bases). Germline CDR1 SGDLS, CDR2 YYNGEE. There are 16 residues in the CDR3. The V end lost 0 bases, the J end lost 2 bases, and 14 bases lay between the germline ends. The CDR3 region has the DNA TGTGCCAGCAGCGTAGGGTCAGGGTTGGCACAAGAGACCCAGTACTTC. As protein: CASSVGSGLAQETQYF.

The CDR3 nucleotides are TGTGCCAGCAGTCGACTAGCGGGAGGGAGCCACGAGCAGTACTTC. Its protein is CASSRLAGGSHEQYF. The rearrangement links TRBV6-1 to TRBJ2-7, with 14 nucleotides matching TRBD2. Germline V gene lookup returns CDR1 MNHNS and CDR2 SASEGT. The length of the CDR3 is 15 residues. The junction had 5 bases not matched to a gene; V was cut back by 5 bases and J by 5 bases.

This clone was seen a few times. This chain connects TRBV15 to TRBJ1-1; D may be TRBD1 (5 bases). The length of the CDR3 is 15 residues. Trimming removed 4 bases at V and 0 bases at J, with 12 bases between. Germline values: CDR1 LNHNV, CDR2 YYDKDF (reference sequence). The CDR3 nucleotides are TGTGCCACCAGCATCCTAACAGGAGTGAACACTGAAGCTTTCTTT. This codes for CATSILTGVNTEAFF.

The V gene is TRBV30, the J gene TRBJ1-2, with D maybe TRBD1 (5 bases). The CDR3 is made up of 12 amino acids. The V gene's germline CDR1 is GTSNPN and CDR2 SVGIG (reference sequence). V gave up 4 bases and J gave up 5 bases, with 11 bases separating them. DNA of the CDR3: TGTGCCTGGATTTCCAGGGCTTATGGCTACACCTTC. Translated: CAWISRAYGYTF.

The rearrangement joins TRBV29-1 to TRBJ2-7; D is undetermined. Trimming took 4 bases from V and 3 from J, leaving 7 bases between them. The CDR3 runs 11 residues. Per the germline V gene, CDR1 is SQVTM and CDR2 is ANQGSEA. The CDR3 DNA is TGCAGCGTTGTTAACATCTACGAGCAGTACTTC. Amino acids: CSVVNIYEQYF.

This clone was counted only a few times. The chain couples TRBV7-9 to TRBJ2-2; TRBD2 matches 7 bases. The V gene end was trimmed by 5 bases and the J gene end by 1 base; junction bases not matched to a gene: 4. Germline lookup yields CDR1 SEHNR and CDR2 FQNEAQ (reference sequence). This CDR3 spans 15 amino acids. Here the CDR3 reads CASSPAGLNTGELFF. DNA of the CDR3: TGTGCCAGCAGCCCAGCGGGATTGAACACCGGGGAGCTGTTTTTT.

V is TRBV5-6 and J is TRBJ2-5, with D possibly matching TRBD1 (5 bases). Trimming shortened V by 4 bases and J by 0 bases, and 10 bases separated the two germline ends. The CDR3 covers 14 residues. CDR1 is SGHDT and CDR2 is YYEEEE in the germline V gene. The DNA of the CDR3 is TGTGCCAGCAGCCACTACAGGTACCAAGAGACCCAGTACTTC. Translated: CASSHYRYQETQYF.

This chain uses TRBV19 with TRBJ1-1; D unclear. CDR1 LNHDA and CDR2 SQIVND come from the germline V gene (reference sequence). This CDR3 is 15 amino acids long. The V end lost 7 bases, the J end lost 1 base, and 16 bases lay between the germline ends. CDR3 protein: CASTRQATWNTEAFF. The CDR3 DNA follows: TGTGCCAGTACTCGTCAGGCTACCTGGAACACTGAAGCTTTCTTT.

This clone was picked up one time. The V call is TRBV5-1, the J call TRBJ1-2; a possible D gene is TRBD1 (5 bases). Trimming left V 3 bases short and J 8 bases short, with 11 bases between. Germline V CDR1 and CDR2: SGHRS, YFSETQ. This CDR3 has 12 residues. This CDR3 is CASSSGGEGYTF. In DNA form, the CDR3 reads TGCGCCAGCAGCTCGGGGGGGGAAGGCTACACCTTC.

The gene calls are TRBV18 and TRBJ1-6; 9 positions match TRBD1. The CDR3 consists of 14 residues. With 6 bases clipped from V and 13 bases from J, the junction kept 10 bases outside the gene matches. Germline CDR1 is KGHSH and CDR2 is LQKENI. CDR3: CASSQTGTGRPLHF. The CDR3 DNA reads TGTGCCAGCTCTCAGACCGGGACAGGGCGTCCCCTCCACTTT.